This T cell receptor (beta chain) was recorded in a study of early T cells in non-severe SARS-CoV-2 infection. The overall study: The input, bulk RNA from unsorted whole blood, was sequenced, and chains were unpaired. Study conclusions and caveats: Matching results from VDJdb favored anti-spike CD8 responses, leaving private and CD4 specificities undetected.

As regards this clonotype: No antigen is known for it.

V was clipped by 0 bases and J by 8 bases; unmatched bases: 8. Per germline, CDR1 SGHRS and CDR2 YFSETQ. There are 15 residues in the CDR3. The protocol attached unique molecular identifiers to individual cDNA molecules. TCRdb reprocessed the 5' RACE reads via MiXCR and lists one record per CDR3 protein. The data contain about 83,000 distinct CDR3 sequences, about 9.4% of them singletons. Sequenced material: whole blood, taken at baseline. This TCR derives from an adult who was a healthcare worker with PCR-confirmed SARS-CoV-2 infection or an uninfected control (not recorded which). V and J are TRBV5-1 and TRBJ1-2; 9 bases line up with TRBD1. DNA of the CDR3: TGCGCCAGCAGCTTGGTTCCCGGGACAGGGAAAGGCTACACCTTC. Protein sequence: CASSLVPGTGKGYTF. The variable domain in full, completed from reference TRBV5-1 and TRBJ1-2, reads KAGVTQTPRYLIKTRGQQVTLSCSPISGHRSVSWYQQTPGQGLQFLFEYFSETQRNKGNFPGRFSGRQFSNSRSEMNVSTLELGDSALYLCASSLVPGTGKGYTFGSGTRLTVV.